This entry concerns a single T cell receptor (beta chain). The data stem from a study of blood T cell repertoires in COVID-19. Germline V gives CDR1 SGHRS, CDR2 YFSETQ. The trim removed 3 bases at V and 4 bases at J, leaving 9 bases unmatched. The CDR3 covers 15 residues. Sequenced by immunoSEQ multiplex PCR; TCRdb stores in-frame clones only, minus some. Seen here are fewer than 250,000 clones, about 80% observed once, and the top ten hold nearly 5%. Source material: PBMCs or T cells enriched from blood (not recorded which). The origin of this receptor is a woman between 50 and 59 years old who had been exposed to COVID-19. The rearrangement links TRBV5-1 to TRBJ1-1, with 7 nucleotides matching TRBD1. The CDR3 reads CASSSTGAVSTEAFF. The CDR3 nucleotides read TGCGCCAGCAGCTCCACAGGGGCGGTTTCCACTGAAGCTTTCTTT.